The clone carrying this T cell receptor (beta chain) was counted at least ten times. Its antigen is undetermined. The CDR3 runs to 14 residues. Trimming took off 3 bases at V and 8 bases at J, with 16 bases between the two ends. TCRdb reprocessed the reads with MiXCR, giving one entry per CDR3 protein. The data contain around 450,000 distinct CDR3 sequences, about 10% of them singletons. The data belong to a study of T cell repertoires in cytomegalovirus infection. Study details: From public TCR beta signatures came an indication of both CMV infection and matching HLA type.

The study, taken as a whole, reports: Ex vivo, HLA-C-restricted CMV-specific TCR beta clonotypes prevailed over the rest of the response. Of the TCR beta families, the public ones yielded a cumulative frequency that identified carriers of CMV plus the relevant HLA.

This TCR came from a human donor in good health (CMV status not recorded). Some clones in this sample may be carry-over from other donors' samples. This rearrangement joins TRBV12-3 or TRBV12-4 to TRBJ1-2, with D tentatively TRBD1 (5 bases). The specimen sequenced was PBMCs. The CDR3 DNA reads as TGTGCCAGCAGTTTTTCAGGGAACCGGGGGGGCTACACCTTC. It encodes CASSFSGNRGGYTF.